This TCR beta chain is drawn from a study of blood T cell repertoires in COVID-19. Study overall: Sites across the United States, Italy and Spain contributed samples from acute and convalescent COVID-19. Sources were T cells, B-cell-depleted T cells, or PBMCs; the material itself was cDNA or gDNA.

CDR3 size: 15 residues. Trimming removed 0 bases from V and 8 bases from J, with 16 bases in between. CDR1 is WNHNN, CDR2 SYGVQD, per germline (reference sequence). Under the authors' procedure: Estimated nucleated cell counts came from reference gene primer amplification. The data were produced by immunoSEQ multiplex PCR, yet TCRdb's version contains in-frame clones alone and is incomplete. V and J calls and clone size are as listed in that table; D and trimming were resolved from the DNA. Seen here are 70,000 or so clones, less than 90% observed once, and the top ten hold less than 3%. Sequencing used peripheral blood. The J gene is TRBJ1-2, the V gene TRBV10-1; tentatively, D is TRBD1 (5 bases). The clonotype comes from an elderly man with acute or convalescent COVID-19. In DNA form, the CDR3 reads TGCGCCAGCAGTGAGTCCATAGGGCGGGACGCCGGCTACACCTTC. As protein: CASSESIGRDAGYTF.